This TCR beta chain was obtained from a study of cytomegalovirus exposure and HLA in healthy donors. In the PCR, 60 Vbeta and 13 Jbeta primers were used. Repertoires were generated with immunoSEQ multiplex PCR, while TCRdb's copy carries only in-frame clones and drops some. The table lists 150,000 to 200,000 clones, 60% to 85% of them singletons. The CDR3 is 13 residues long. Germline lookup yields CDR1 MNHNS and CDR2 SASEGT. Trimming left V 2 bases short and J 3 bases short, with 5 bases between. Sequencing was performed on PBMCs. This TCR came from a middle-aged woman in good health and CMV-seronegative. The J gene is TRBJ1-5, the V gene TRBV6-1; D unclear. The CDR3 bases are TGTGCCAGCAGTGAACAAAACAATCAGCCCCAGCATTTT. Amino acids: CASSEQNNQPQHF.